The 26 T cell receptor beta chains listed next were all sequenced from one sample in a study of beta chain features in type 1 diabetes (dated by TCRdb to the late 2010s). The method behind the library was the immunoSEQ multiplex PCR assay. The entire amount of isolated RNA was reverse transcribed using the High Capacity cDNA Reverse Transcription Kit, so the sequenced TCRB transcripts were expressed ones. The clones in this table, taken by TCRdb from immuneACCESS, are in-frame only. Not every clone is retained; where verified, under half of the shortfall comes from an unresolved V gene, and the cause of the rest is unknown. For this sample there are a few hundred thousand clones; about 14% appear just once. The ten top clones hold under 0.02% of the sample. Sequencing was performed on naive CD4+ T cells from blood. This specimen's cell subset or site label, interpreted: true naive CD4+ T cells. The receptors stem from a young woman in good health.

This clone was seen only a few times. The missing conserved phenylalanine or tryptophan at the end of this CDR3 makes a read error likely. It is unclear where the CDR3 begins or ends on the DNA, so no DNA is shown, and the CDR3 is as TCRdb lists it. The V call is TRBV4-3, the J call TRBJ2-7; the table's D gene call, TRBD2, was not cross checked with the DNA. In germline, CDR1 is LGHNA, CDR2 YSLEER. Ends included, the CDR3 has 11 residues. The CDR3 is CASSHRDFPEP.

The rearrangement joins TRBV5-1 to TRBJ2-2, with D possibly being TRBD2 (6 bases). V was shortened by 4 bases and J by 8 bases, with 12 bases between the two germline ends. The CDR3 consists of 13 residues. CDR1 and CDR2 from the germline V gene are SGHRS and YFSETQ. This CDR3 reads CASSILGTGELFF. The CDR3 DNA reads TGCGCCAGCAGCATCCTGGGGACTGGGGAGCTGTTTTTT. The whole variable domain, remainder taken from reference TRBV5-1 and TRBJ2-2, is KAGVTQTPRYLIKTRGQQVTLSCSPISGHRSVSWYQQTPGQGLQFLFEYFSETQRNKGNFPGRFSGRQFSNSRSEMNVSTLELGDSALYLCASSILGTGELFFGEGSRLTVL.

This chain connects TRBV18 to TRBJ1-1; D is unresolved. Trimming shortened V by 11 bases and J by 0 bases, and 16 bases separated the two germline ends. Germline CDR1 is KGHSH and CDR2 is LQKENI. This CDR3 spans 14 amino acids. The DNA of the CDR3 is TGTGCCTCAATTTCGAGGGTGATGAACACTGAAGCTTTCTTT. Its protein is CASISRVMNTEAFF.

The sample holds a few counts of this clone. The chain carries TRBV4-2 and TRBJ1-4; 9 bases align to TRBD1. Germline CDR1 is LGHNA and CDR2 is YNFKEQ. CDR3 length equals 16 residues. Germline trimming cut 3 bases from V and 7 bases from J; bases unmatched to any gene: 9. CDR3 residues: CASSQETGQGREKLFF. The DNA of the CDR3 is TGTGCCAGCAGCCAGGAAACGGGACAGGGTCGTGAAAAACTGTTTTTT.

The chain couples TRBV5-1 to TRBJ1-1; a possible D gene is TRBD1 (6 bases). V lost 0 bases, J lost 5 bases, and 14 bases lay in between. Germline V gene lookup returns CDR1 SGHRS and CDR2 YFSETQ. There are 15 residues in the CDR3. The CDR3 coding sequence is TGCGCCAGCAGCTTGGGCCCAGGGGAGGGGACTGAAGCTTTCTTT. Amino acid sequence: CASSLGPGEGTEAFF.

This clone was observed a handful of times. This rearrangement joins TRBV6-5 to TRBJ2-7; unclear D gene. The CDR3 totals 12 residues. The V end lost 4 bases, the J end lost 5 bases, and 9 bases lay between the germline ends. CDR1 MNHEY and CDR2 SVGAGI come from the germline V gene. The CDR3 sequence is CASSSTVDEQYF. Written as DNA, the CDR3 is TGTGCCAGCAGTTCAACAGTGGACGAGCAGTACTTC.

This clone was recorded a few times. The chain combines TRBV5-1 with TRBJ2-6, with a weak D call TRBD2 (5 bases). Germline V gene data show CDR1 as SGHRS and CDR2 as YFSETQ. V was shortened by 4 bases and J by 5 bases, with 13 bases between the two germline ends. CDR3 length: 15 residues. The CDR3 sequence is CASSAGSYWANVLTF. The CDR3 nucleotides read TGCGCCAGCAGCGCGGGCTCGTACTGGGCCAACGTCCTGACTTTC.

Only a few counts were recorded for this clone. The chain uses TRBV4-3 and TRBJ2-2; 11 positions agree with TRBD2. V lost 0 bases, J lost 7 bases, and 7 bases stayed unmatched. The CDR3 sequence is 17 residues long. Germline CDR1 LGHNA, CDR2 YSLEER. Here the CDR3 reads CASSQDWTSGRSGELFF. In nucleotides, the CDR3 is TGCGCCAGCAGCCAAGATTGGACTAGCGGGCGGAGCGGGGAGCTGTTTTTT.

The chain links TRBV5-1 to TRBJ1-4; D perhaps matches TRBD1 (6 bases). The CDR3 is 14 amino acids. Trimming took 6 bases from V and 8 from J, leaving 17 bases between them. From germline, CDR1 is SGHRS and CDR2 YFSETQ. The CDR3 DNA reads TGCGCCAGCACCCTGGGGGGGGCGAAGGAAAAACTGTTTTTT. Translation gives CASTLGGAKEKLFF.

The chain carries TRBV29-1 and TRBJ2-7; TRBD2 aligns across 10 bases. V trimming: 5 bases; J trimming: 4 bases; junction bases outside the gene matches: 8. This CDR3 has 14 amino acids. Germline V lookup: CDR1 SQVTM, CDR2 ANQGSEA. The CDR3 region is CSVSLAGVAYEQYF. CDR3 nucleotides: TGCAGCGTTTCCCTAGCGGGAGTTGCGTACGAGCAGTACTTC.

This clone has just a few counts. This chain connects TRBV29-1 to TRBJ1-1, with D unresolved. CDR1 is SQVTM and CDR2 is ANQGSEA in the germline V gene. V was trimmed by 7 bases and J by 0 bases, leaving 15 bases between them. The CDR3 runs to 14 residues. The CDR3 DNA reads TGCAGCGCATCCTCGGGATACATGAACACTGAAGCTTTCTTT. This translates into CSASSGYMNTEAFF.

The V and J genes are TRBV30 and TRBJ2-1; 8 bases line up with TRBD2. The CDR3 totals 14 residues. CDR1 is GTSNPN and CDR2 is SVGIG in the germline V gene (reference sequence). V lost 5 bases to trimming and J lost 7 bases; unmatched junction nucleotides: 10. The CDR3 loop reads CAWGRLAGRNEQFF. In DNA, the CDR3 is TGTGCCTGGGGACGGCTAGCGGGTAGGAATGAGCAGTTCTTC.

V and J are TRBV5-1 and TRBJ2-1, with a weak D call TRBD1 (7 bases). The CDR3 has 13 amino acids. CDR1 is SGHRS and CDR2 is YFSETQ in the germline V gene. V was pared by 6 bases and J by 7 bases, with 14 bases between. The CDR3 region is CASTQTGRNEQFF. DNA of the CDR3: TGCGCCAGCACCCAGACAGGGAGGAATGAGCAGTTCTTC.

This clone was seen more than once but under ten times. The chain employs TRBV25-1 and TRBJ2-3; TRBD2 matches 11 bases. There are 15 residues in the CDR3. CDR1 MGHDK and CDR2 SYGVNS come from the germline V gene. Trimming removed 2 bases from V and 6 bases from J; junction bases left unmatched: 4. CDR3 DNA sequence: TGTGCCAGCAGTGAAGGTGCTAGCGGGAGGGATACGCAGTATTTT. Translation gives CASSEGASGRDTQYF. The complete variable domain, with remaining parts taken from reference TRBV25-1 and TRBJ2-3, reads EADIYQTPRYLVIGTGKKITLECSQTMGHDKMYWYQQDPGMELHLIHYSYGVNSTEKGDLSSESTVSRIRTEHFPLTLESARPSHTSQYLCASSEGASGRDTQYFGPGTRLTVL.

This clone was seen more than once but under ten times. The chain recombines TRBV6-6 with TRBJ2-7, with 11 bases that match TRBD2. With V trimmed by 6 bases and J by 5 bases, 12 bases remained unmatched. CDR1 is MNHNY, CDR2 SVGAGI, per germline (reference sequence). The CDR3 loop spans 16 amino acids. CDR3 DNA: TGTGCCAGCAGCCGGTCAACTAGCGGGAGCCAGGACGAGCAGTACTTC. This codes for CASSRSTSGSQDEQYF.

This clone turned up a few times. This chain uses TRBV18 with TRBJ2-5; possible D gene TRBD2, 5 bases. Trimming took off 3 bases at V and 2 bases at J, with 13 bases between the two ends. The CDR3 length is 15 residues. Per germline, CDR1 KGHSH and CDR2 LQKENI. The CDR3 DNA sequence: TGTGCCAGCTCACCGAGGGCAGGTTTGCAAGAGACCCAGTACTTC. This sequence encodes CASSPRAGLQETQYF.

The genes are TRBV4-3 and TRBJ2-1, with D perhaps matching TRBD2 (7 bases). The germline gives CDR1 LGHNA, CDR2 YSLEER. The CDR3 has 17 residues. The ends were cut back, 0 bases at V and 3 bases at J, with 15 bases in the middle. For the CDR3, the DNA is TGCGCCAGCAGCCAAGATCCCGGGGGGCGGGACTACAATGAGCAGTTCTTC. The encoded protein is CASSQDPGGRDYNEQFF.

This clone has more than one count but fewer than ten. V is TRBV7-8 and J is TRBJ2-5; 9 bases agree with TRBD2. This CDR3 is 14 amino acids long. Germline lookup yields CDR1 SGHVS and CDR2 FQNEAQ. V was pared by 5 bases and J by 4 bases, with 5 bases of the junction left unmatched. CDR3 in amino acids: CASSTELAGETQYF. In DNA, the CDR3 is TGTGCCAGCAGCACCGAACTAGCGGGAGAGACCCAGTACTTC.

The rearrangement uses TRBV30 and TRBJ2-1; 9 bases line up with TRBD2. V shed 0 bases, J shed 4 bases, and the junction held 4 bases outside the gene matches. The CDR3 consists of 15 residues. Germline CDR1 GTSNPN, CDR2 SVGIG (reference sequence). The CDR3 bases are TGTGCCTGGAGTGTGGCTAGCGGGGTTTACAATGAGCAGTTCTTC. Residues: CAWSVASGVYNEQFF.

This clone has just a few counts. The rearrangement uses TRBV30 and TRBJ2-7, with D uncertain. The V gene's germline CDR1 is GTSNPN and CDR2 SVGIG (reference sequence). Trimming left V 3 bases short and J 8 bases short, with 11 bases between. This CDR3 is 11 amino acids long. The CDR3 is CAWRLVWQQYF. The CDR3 DNA follows: TGTGCCTGGAGGCTTGTTTGGCAGCAGTACTTC.

This clone was seen more than once but under ten times. The chain joins TRBV28 to TRBJ2-4, with D perhaps TRBD2 (6 bases). CDR1 and CDR2 (germline): MDHEN, SYDVKM. The CDR3 has 16 amino acids. The V gene lost 2 bases and the J gene lost 6 bases, with 17 bases spanning the gap. The CDR3 DNA is TGTGCCAGCAGTTTAGGCGCAGGGAGGATCGGAAACATTCAGTACTTC. This translates into CASSLGAGRIGNIQYF.

With regard to this clone: Other nucleotide sequences in the sample specify the same CDR3. The chain uses TRBV7-9 and TRBJ2-7; D is unclear. Germline-derived CDR1 and CDR2 are SEHNR and FQNEAQ (reference sequence). V was trimmed by 2 bases and J by 6 bases, leaving 5 bases between them. The CDR3 contains 11 residues. Here the CDR3 DNA reads TGTGCCAGCAGCTTAACTGGCGAGCAGTACTTC. Encoded protein: CASSLTGEQYF.

The table lists this clone with a few counts. The V and J genes are TRBV6-5 and TRBJ2-7, with 10 bases that match TRBD1. The CDR3 has 15 amino acids. J gave up 2 bases and V 2 bases, and 3 bases lay outside the gene matches. In germline, CDR1 is MNHEY, CDR2 SVGAGI. The CDR3 spells CASSYRGQGAYEQYF. Written as DNA, the CDR3 is TGTGCCAGCAGTTACCGCGGACAGGGGGCCTACGAGCAGTACTTC.

The genes are TRBV25-1 and TRBJ1-2, with 8 positions matching TRBD1. There are 15 residues in the CDR3. V lost 1 base to trimming and J lost 10 bases; unmatched junction nucleotides: 11. Germline V gives CDR1 MGHDK, CDR2 SYGVNS. Here the CDR3 reads CASSESTLGTGHYTF. In DNA form, the CDR3 reads TGTGCCAGCAGTGAATCAACCCTCGGGACAGGCCACTACACCTTC.

This clone turned up a few times. CDR3 region: CASSLFSSGKDTQYF. The CDR3 region has the DNA TGTGCCAGCAGTTTATTTTCGAGCGGGAAGGATACGCAGTATTTT. This rearrangement joins TRBV28 to TRBJ2-3; 7 nucleotides match TRBD2. The germline V gene has CDR1 MDHEN and CDR2 SYDVKM. The CDR3 totals 15 residues. Trimming at V came to 1 base and at J to 6 bases, leaving 7 bases not matched to a gene.

This chain uses TRBV15 with TRBJ1-5; 8 bases line up with TRBD1. Germline-derived CDR1 and CDR2 are LNHNV and YYDKDF (reference sequence). The CDR3 has 15 residues. The trim removed 5 bases at V and 9 bases at J, leaving 12 bases unmatched. The CDR3: CATSLDRGGFRPQHF. The CDR3 DNA follows: TGTGCCACCAGCCTAGACAGGGGAGGATTTCGGCCCCAGCATTTT.